The 3 T cell receptor beta chains in this list originate from one sample, sequenced in a study of blood T cell repertoires in COVID-19. The data were produced by immunoSEQ multiplex PCR, yet TCRdb's version contains in-frame clones alone and is incomplete. The table includes around 270,000 clones, 75% to 90% detected once. The sample consisted of PBMCs or T cells enriched from blood (not recorded which). The receptors were gathered from a woman aged 25 to 45 who had recovered from COVID-19.

The V call is TRBV24-1, the J call TRBJ2-4; perhaps TRBD1 as D (6 bases). Deletions cut 7 bases from V and 13 bases from J, with 19 bases between. The CDR3 has 13 residues. Looked up from germline, CDR1 is KGHDR and CDR2 is SFDVKD. The CDR3 region has the DNA TGTGCCACCAGCCCAGGGGCAGAGCTCATGCAGTACTTC. This sequence encodes CATSPGAELMQYF.

This chain joins TRBV11-2 and TRBJ2-7, with TRBD2 as a possible D gene (5 bases). The CDR3 runs 14 residues. Trimming stripped 5 bases from V and 3 bases from J, with 14 bases between. Germline loops: CDR1 SGHAT, CDR2 FQNNGV. The CDR3: CASSLSAQLYEQYF. CDR3 in DNA: TGTGCCAGCAGCCTTAGCGCACAACTCTACGAGCAGTACTTC.

The chain carries TRBV3-1 (or the pseudogene TRBV3-2) and TRBJ2-3; perhaps TRBD2 as D (6 bases). The germline V gene has CDR1 LGHDT and CDR2 YNNKEL (reference sequence). Trimming took off 2 bases at V and 1 base at J, with 10 bases between the two ends. This CDR3 region has 15 residues. CDR3 amino acids: CASSQLASGTDTQYF. CDR3 bases: TGTGCCAGCAGCCAACTAGCGAGTGGCACAGATACGCAGTATTTT.